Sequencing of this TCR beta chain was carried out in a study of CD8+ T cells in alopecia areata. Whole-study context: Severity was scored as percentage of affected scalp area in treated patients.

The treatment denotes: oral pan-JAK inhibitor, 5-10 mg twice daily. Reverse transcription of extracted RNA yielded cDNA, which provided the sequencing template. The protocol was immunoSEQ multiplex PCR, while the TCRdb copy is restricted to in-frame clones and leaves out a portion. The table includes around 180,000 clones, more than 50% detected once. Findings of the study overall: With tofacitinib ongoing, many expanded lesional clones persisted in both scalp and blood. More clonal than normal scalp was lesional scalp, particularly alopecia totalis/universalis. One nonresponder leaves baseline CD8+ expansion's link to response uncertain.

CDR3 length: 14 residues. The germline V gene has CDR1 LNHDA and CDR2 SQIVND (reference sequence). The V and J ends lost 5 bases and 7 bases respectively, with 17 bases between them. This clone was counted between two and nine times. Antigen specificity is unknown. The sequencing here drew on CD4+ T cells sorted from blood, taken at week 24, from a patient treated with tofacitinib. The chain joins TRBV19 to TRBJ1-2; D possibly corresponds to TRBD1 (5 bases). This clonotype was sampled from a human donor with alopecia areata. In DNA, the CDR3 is TGTGCCAGTAGTGCAAGAGCAGGGAATGGTGGCTACACCTTC. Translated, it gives CASSARAGNGGYTF.